Sequencing of this T cell receptor beta chain was carried out in a study of CD8 T cell repertoires and HIV-1 epitope variants. Turning to the study itself: Each of Twenty-five Gag and Nef epitope peptides stimulated a separate culture. Tested: three Gag epitope families, Nef HW9 and YT9. The baseline condition was 1M T cells left uncultured.

Study-wide points: Only beta chains were identified, marking proliferation to antigen, not function.

To note about this clone: The antigen is unknown.

The assay was immunoSEQ multiplex PCR, and TCRdb's table has in-frame clones only and misses some. The sample holds around 5,200 clones; roughly 60% are singletons and the top ten take approximately 47%. The germline V gene encodes CDR1 MDHEN and CDR2 SYDVKM. This CDR3 region has 16 residues. Losses at the gene ends were 2 bases for V and 8 bases for J; bases not matched to a gene: 9. Sequencing was performed on cultured CD8+ T cells derived from PBMCs. V is TRBV28 and J is TRBJ2-1, with TRBD2 matching over 10 bases. The receptor was derived from a male donor with HIV. This chain's CDR3 is CASSLRVAGGYDEQFF. CDR3 nucleotides: TGTGCCAGCAGTTTACGAGTAGCGGGAGGTTACGATGAGCAGTTCTTC.